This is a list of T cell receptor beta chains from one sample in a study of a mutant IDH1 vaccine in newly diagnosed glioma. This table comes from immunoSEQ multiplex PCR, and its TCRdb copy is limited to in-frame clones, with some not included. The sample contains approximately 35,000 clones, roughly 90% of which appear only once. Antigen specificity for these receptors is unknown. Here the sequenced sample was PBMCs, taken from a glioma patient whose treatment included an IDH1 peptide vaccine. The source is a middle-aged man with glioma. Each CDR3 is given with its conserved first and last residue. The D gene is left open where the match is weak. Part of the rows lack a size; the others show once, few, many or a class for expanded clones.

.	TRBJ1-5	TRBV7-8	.	TGTGCCAGCAGCCCCGACAGGACGCGGCAGCCCCAGCATTTT	CASSPDRTRQPQHF
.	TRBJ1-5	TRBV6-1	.	TGTGCCAGCAGGGGGGCCAGGCGGGACAATCAGCCCCAGCATTTT	CASRGARRDNQPQHF
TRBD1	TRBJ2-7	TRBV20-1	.	TGCAGGATGACAGGGCCCTACGAGCAGTACTTC	CRMTGPYEQYF
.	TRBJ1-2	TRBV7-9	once	TGTGCCAGCAGTTATAAGACAGCGCCTAACTATGGCTACACCTTC	CASSYKTAPNYGYTF
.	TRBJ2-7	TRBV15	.	TGTGCCACCAGCAGAGATCTGGGGGCGAGCTCCTACGAGCAGTACTTC	CATSRDLGASSYEQYF
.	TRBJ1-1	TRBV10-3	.	TGTGCCATCAGTGAGAGGGGCAGGGGTCACACTGAAGCTTTCTTT	CAISERGRGHTEAFF
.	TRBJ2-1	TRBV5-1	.	TGCGCCAGCAGCTTGTTGCGGTCCTACAATGAGCAGTTCTTC	CASSLLRSYNEQFF
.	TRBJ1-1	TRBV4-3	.	TGCGCCAGCAGCCAGGAAGGGGTTAGTACTGAAGCTTTCTTT	CASSQEGVSTEAFF
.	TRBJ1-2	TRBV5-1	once	TGCGCCAGCAGCTTGGATTTGTTGGGGCCAGCCTCTGGCTACACCTTC	CASSLDLLGPASGYTF
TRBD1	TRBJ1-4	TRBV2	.	TGTGCCAGCGGACAGGGAAAGGAAAAACTGTTTTTT	CASGQGKEKLFF
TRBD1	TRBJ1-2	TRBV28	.	TGTGCCAGCAGCACCCGGACAGGGGGGTTCTATGGCTACACCTTC	CASSTRTGGFYGYTF
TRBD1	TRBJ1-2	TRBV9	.	TGTGCCAGCACGGGACAGGGGGCGGGTGGCTACACCTTC	CASTGQGAGGYTF
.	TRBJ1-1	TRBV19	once	TGTGCCAGTACCCGGCGGGCAGGGAACACTGAAGCTTTCTTT	CASTRRAGNTEAFF
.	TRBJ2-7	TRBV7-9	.	TGTGCCAGCAGCCCCGGGACAGCGGGGGCCCACGAGCAGTACTTC	CASSPGTAGAHEQYF
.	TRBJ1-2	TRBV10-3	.	TGTGCCATCAGTGAGCCGCGGGGGGGTGATCGGGTCTCTGGCTACACCTTC	CAISEPRGGDRVSGYTF
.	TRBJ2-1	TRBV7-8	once	TGTGCCAGCAGCTTAAGGCCAGGGACCTATAATGAGCAGTTCTTC	CASSLRPGTYNEQFF
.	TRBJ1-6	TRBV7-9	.	TGTGCCAGCAGCGCAAGGGAGGGGTTCGGTTCACCCCTCCACTTT	CASSAREGFGSPLHF
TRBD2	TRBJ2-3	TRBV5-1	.	TGCGCCAGCAGCTTGGAGCGGGGGACCACAGATACGCAGTATTTT	CASSLERGTTDTQYF
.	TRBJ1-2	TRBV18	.	TGTGCCAGCTCACCACCCACAGAGGGGCGTGGCTACACCTTC	CASSPPTEGRGYTF
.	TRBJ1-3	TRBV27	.	TGTGCCAGCAGTTTATGGTCGGGTTCTGGAAACACCATATATTTT	CASSLWSGSGNTIYF
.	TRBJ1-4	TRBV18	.	TGTGCCAGCTCACCATCGGGGATGGAGGAAAAACTGTTTTTT	CASSPSGMEEKLFF
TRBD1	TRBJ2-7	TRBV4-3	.	TGCGCCAGCAGCCCCGCCGGGACAGGGGACTACGAGCAGTACTTC	CASSPAGTGDYEQYF
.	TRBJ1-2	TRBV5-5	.	TGTGCCAGCAGCTTTCCTGGACACTATGGCTACACCTTC	CASSFPGHYGYTF
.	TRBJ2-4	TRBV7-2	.	TGTGCCAGCAGCCAAGGAACAGGGACGGGAGAAAACATTCAGTACTTC	CASSQGTGTGENIQYF
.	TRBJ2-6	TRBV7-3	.	TGTGCCAGCAGTCAATCTGGGGCCAACGTCCTGACTTTC	CASSQSGANVLTF
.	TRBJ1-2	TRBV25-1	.	TGTGCCAGCAGTGAAGTGTTAGGAGAGAGCTACACCTTC	CASSEVLGESYTF
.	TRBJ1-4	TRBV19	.	TGTGCCACCCATGGGGGAAGGCGGGAAAAACTGTTTTTT	CATHGGRREKLFF
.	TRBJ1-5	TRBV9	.	TGTGCCAGCAGTCGCCCGGCCTTTGGCAATCAGCCCCAGCATTTT	CASSRPAFGNQPQHF
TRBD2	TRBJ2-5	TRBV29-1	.	TGCAGCGCTCGAGCGGGGGCGAGTCGAGAGACCCAGTACTTC	CSARAGASRETQYF
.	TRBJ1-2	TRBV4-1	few	TGCGCCAGCAGCCAAGACCACCGGGGCTATGGCTACACCTTC	CASSQDHRGYGYTF
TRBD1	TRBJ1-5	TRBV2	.	TGTGCCAGCAGGGACAGGGTTAGCAATCAGCCCCAGCATTTT	CASRDRVSNQPQHF
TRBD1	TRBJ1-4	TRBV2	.	TGTGCCAGCAGTATGACAGGGGGCCACAATGAAAAACTGTTTTTT	CASSMTGGHNEKLFF
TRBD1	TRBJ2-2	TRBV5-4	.	TGTGCCAGCAGCTCCTGGACAGGGAACACCGGGGAGCTGTTTTTT	CASSSWTGNTGELFF
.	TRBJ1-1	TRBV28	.	TGTGCCAGCAGTTTAGTGGGTTTTGGAGCTTTCTTT	CASSLVGFGAFF
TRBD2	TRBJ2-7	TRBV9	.	TGTGCCAGCAGCGTAGGTTATAGCGGGAGGGATTTCTCCTACGAGCAGTACTTC	CASSVGYSGRDFSYEQYF
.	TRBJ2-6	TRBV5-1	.	TGCGCCAGCAGCATACGGCCCTCCTCTGGGGCCAACGTCCTGACTTTC	CASSIRPSSGANVLTF
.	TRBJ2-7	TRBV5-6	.	TGTGCCAGCAGCATCAACCATGGGGCCCAAAGCTCCTACGAGCAGTACTTC	CASSINHGAQSSYEQYF